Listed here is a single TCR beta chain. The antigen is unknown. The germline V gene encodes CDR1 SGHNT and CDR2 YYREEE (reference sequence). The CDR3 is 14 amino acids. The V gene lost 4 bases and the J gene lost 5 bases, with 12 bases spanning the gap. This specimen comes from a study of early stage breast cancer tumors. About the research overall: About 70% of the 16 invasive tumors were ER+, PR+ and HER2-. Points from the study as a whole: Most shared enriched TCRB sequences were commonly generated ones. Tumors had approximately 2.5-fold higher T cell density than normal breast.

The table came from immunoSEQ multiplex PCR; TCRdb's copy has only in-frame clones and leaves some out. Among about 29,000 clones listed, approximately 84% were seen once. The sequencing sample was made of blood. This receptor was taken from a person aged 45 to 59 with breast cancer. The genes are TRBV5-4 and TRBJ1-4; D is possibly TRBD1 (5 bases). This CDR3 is CASSNGQKNEKLFF. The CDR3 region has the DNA TGTGCCAGCAGCAACGGACAAAAGAATGAAAAACTGTTTTTT.